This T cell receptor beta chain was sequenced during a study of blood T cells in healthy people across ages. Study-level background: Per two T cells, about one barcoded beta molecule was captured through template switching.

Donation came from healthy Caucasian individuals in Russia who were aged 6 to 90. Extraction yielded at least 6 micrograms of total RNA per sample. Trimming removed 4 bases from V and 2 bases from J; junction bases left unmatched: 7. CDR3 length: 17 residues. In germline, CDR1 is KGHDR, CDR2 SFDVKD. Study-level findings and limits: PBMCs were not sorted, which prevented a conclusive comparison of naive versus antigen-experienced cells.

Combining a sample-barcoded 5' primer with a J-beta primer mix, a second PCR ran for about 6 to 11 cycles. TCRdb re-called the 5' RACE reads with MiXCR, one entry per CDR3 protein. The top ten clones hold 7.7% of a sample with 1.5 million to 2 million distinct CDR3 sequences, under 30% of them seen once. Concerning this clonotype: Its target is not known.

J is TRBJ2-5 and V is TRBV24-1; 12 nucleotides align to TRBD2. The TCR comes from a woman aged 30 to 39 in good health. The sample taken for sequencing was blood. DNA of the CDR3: TGTGCCACCAGTGACTCACAACTAGCGGGGGGTCAAGAGACCCAGTACTTC. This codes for CATSDSQLAGGQETQYF.